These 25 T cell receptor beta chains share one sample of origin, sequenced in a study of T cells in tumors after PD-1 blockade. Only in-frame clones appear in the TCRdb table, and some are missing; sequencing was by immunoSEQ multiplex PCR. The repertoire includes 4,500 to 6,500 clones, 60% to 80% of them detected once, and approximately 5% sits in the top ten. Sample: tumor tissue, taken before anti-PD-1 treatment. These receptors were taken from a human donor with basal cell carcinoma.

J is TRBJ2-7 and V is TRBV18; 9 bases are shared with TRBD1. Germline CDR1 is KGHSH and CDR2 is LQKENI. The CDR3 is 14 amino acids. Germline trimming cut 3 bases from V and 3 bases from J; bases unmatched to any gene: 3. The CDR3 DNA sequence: TGTGCCAGCTCACCCGGGACAGGGAACTACGAGCAGTACTTC. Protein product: CASSPGTGNYEQYF. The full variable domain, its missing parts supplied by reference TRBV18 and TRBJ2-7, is NAGVMQNPRHLVRRRGQEARLRCSPMKGHSHVYWYRQLPEEGLKFMVYLQKENIIDESGMPKERFSAEFPKEGPSILRIQQVVRGDSAAYFCASSPGTGNYEQYFGPGTRLTVT.

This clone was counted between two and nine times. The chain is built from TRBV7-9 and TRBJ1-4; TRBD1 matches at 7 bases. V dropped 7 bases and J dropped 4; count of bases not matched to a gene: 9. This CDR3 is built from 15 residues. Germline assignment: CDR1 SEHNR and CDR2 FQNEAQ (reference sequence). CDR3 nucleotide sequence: TGTGCCAGCACCCGAGGGGGACAGTTTAATGAAAAACTGTTTTTT. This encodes CASTRGGQFNEKLFF. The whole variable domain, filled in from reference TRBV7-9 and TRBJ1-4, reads DTGVSQNPRHKITKRGQNVTFRCDPISEHNRLYWYRQTLGQGPEFLTYFQNEAQLEKSRLLSDRFSAERPKGSFSTLEIQRTEQGDSAMYLCASTRGGQFNEKLFFGSGTQLSVL.

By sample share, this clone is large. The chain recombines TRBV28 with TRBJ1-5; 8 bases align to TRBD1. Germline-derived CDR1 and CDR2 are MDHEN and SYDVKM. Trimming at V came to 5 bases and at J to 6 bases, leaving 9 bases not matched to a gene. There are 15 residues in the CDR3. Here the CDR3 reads CASSLPDRVPQPQHF. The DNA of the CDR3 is TGTGCCAGCAGTCTACCGGACAGGGTCCCTCAGCCCCAGCATTTT. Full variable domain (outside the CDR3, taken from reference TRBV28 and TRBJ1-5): DVKVTQSSRYLVKRTGEKVFLECVQDMDHENMFWYRQDPGLGLRLIYFSYDVKMKEKGDIPEGYSVSREKKERFSLILESASTNQTSMYLCASSLPDRVPQPQHFGDGTRLSIL.

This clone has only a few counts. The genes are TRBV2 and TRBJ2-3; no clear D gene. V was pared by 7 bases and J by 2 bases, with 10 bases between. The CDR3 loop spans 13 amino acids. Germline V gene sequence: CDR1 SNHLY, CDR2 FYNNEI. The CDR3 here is CASNPPFTDTQYF. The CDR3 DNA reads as TGTGCCAGCAATCCCCCATTCACAGATACGCAGTATTTT.

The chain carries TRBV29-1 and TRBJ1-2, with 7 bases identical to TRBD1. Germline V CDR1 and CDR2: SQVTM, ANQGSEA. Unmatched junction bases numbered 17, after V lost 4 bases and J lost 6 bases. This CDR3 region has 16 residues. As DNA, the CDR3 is TGCAGCGTTGCGGTGTCGGCGACAGGGAGTGGAGATGGCTACACCTTC. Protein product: CSVAVSATGSGDGYTF.

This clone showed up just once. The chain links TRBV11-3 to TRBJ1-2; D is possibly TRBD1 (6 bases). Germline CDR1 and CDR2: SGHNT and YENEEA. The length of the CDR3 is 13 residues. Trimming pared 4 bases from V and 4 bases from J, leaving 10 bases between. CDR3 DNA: TGTGCCAGCAGCTCAGGACAGAGCTATGGCTACACCTTC. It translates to CASSSGQSYGYTF. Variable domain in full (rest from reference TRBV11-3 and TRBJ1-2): EAGVVQSPRYKIIEKKQPVAFWCNPISGHNTLYWYLQNLGQGPELLIRYENEEAVDDSQLPKDRFSAERLKGVDSTLKIQPAELGDSAVYLCASSSGQSYGYTFGSGTRLTVV.

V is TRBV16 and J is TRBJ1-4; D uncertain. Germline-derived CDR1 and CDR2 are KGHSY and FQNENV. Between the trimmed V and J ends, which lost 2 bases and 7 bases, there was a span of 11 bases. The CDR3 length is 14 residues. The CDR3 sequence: CASSQQRSGEKLFF. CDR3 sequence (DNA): TGTGCCAGCAGCCAACAACGGAGCGGTGAAAAACTGTTTTTT.

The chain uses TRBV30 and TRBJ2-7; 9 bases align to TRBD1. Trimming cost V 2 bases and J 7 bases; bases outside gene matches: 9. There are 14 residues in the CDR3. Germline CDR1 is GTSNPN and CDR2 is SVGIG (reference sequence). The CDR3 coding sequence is TGTGCCTGGAGTCGCCCCGACAGGGGGGGAGAGCAGTACTTC. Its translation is CAWSRPDRGGEQYF.

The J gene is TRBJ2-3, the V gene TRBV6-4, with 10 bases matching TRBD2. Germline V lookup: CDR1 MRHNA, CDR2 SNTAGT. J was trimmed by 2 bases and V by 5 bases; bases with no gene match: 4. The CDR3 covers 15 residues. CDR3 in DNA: TGTGCCAGCAGTCTGAGCGGGGGGGCCACAGATACGCAGTATTTT. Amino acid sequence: CASSLSGGATDTQYF.

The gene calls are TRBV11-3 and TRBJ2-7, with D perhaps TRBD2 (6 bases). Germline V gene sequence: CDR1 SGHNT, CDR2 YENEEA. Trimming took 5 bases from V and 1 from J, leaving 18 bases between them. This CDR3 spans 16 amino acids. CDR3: CASSPGGASRSYEQYF. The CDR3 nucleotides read TGTGCCAGCAGCCCCGGCGGGGCGAGCAGATCCTACGAGCAGTACTTC.

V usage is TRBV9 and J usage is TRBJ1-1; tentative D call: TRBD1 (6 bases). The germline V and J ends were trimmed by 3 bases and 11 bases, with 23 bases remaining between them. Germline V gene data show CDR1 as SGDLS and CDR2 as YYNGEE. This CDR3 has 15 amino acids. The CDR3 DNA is TGTGCCAGCAGCGGGTCCGGGACATCCCTAAAGGGGGCTTTCTTT. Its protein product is CASSGSGTSLKGAFF.

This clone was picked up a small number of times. The CDR3 spells CASSVGSGGHTIQETQYF. DNA for the CDR3: TGTGCCAGCAGCGTAGGCTCGGGGGGCCATACAATACAAGAGACCCAGTACTTC. This chain connects TRBV9 to TRBJ2-5, with a possible D match to TRBD2 (7 bases). The CDR3 has 18 amino acids. V was trimmed by 0 bases and J by 2 bases, leaving 20 bases between them. Germline lookup yields CDR1 SGDLS and CDR2 YYNGEE.

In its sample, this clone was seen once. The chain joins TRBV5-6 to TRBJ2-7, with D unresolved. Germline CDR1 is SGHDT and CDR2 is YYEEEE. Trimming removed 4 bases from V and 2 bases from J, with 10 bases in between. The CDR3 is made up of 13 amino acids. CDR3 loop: CASSEDGTYEQYF. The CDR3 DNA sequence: TGTGCCAGCAGCGAGGATGGAACCTACGAGCAGTACTTC.

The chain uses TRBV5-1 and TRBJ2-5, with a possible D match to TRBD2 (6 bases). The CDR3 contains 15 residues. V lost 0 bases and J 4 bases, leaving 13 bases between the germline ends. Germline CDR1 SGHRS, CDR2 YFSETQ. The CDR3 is CASSLVGRGGETQYF. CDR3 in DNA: TGCGCCAGCAGCTTGGTGGGGCGGGGAGGAGAGACCCAGTACTTC.

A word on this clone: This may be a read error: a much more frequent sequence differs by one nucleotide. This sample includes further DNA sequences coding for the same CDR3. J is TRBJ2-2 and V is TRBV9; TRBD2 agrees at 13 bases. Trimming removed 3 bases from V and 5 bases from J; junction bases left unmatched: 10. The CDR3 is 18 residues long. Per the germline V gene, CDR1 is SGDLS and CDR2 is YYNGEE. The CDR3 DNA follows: TGTGCCAGCAGCGCACGACTAGCGGGGGGTGGGGGAACCGGGGAGCTGTTTTTT. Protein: CASSARLAGGGGTGELFF.

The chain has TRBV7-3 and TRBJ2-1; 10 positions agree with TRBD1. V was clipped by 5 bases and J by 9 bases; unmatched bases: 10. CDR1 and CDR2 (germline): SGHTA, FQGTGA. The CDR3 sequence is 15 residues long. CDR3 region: CASSPGTGVSGEQFF. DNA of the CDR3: TGTGCCAGCAGCCCTGGGACAGGGGTATCCGGTGAGCAGTTCTTC. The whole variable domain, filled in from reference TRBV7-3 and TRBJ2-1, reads GAGVSQTPSNKVTEKGKYVELRCDPISGHTALYWYRQSLGQGPEFLIYFQGTGAADDSGLPNDRFFAVRPEGSVSTLKIQRTERGDSAVYLCASSPGTGVSGEQFFGPGTRLTVL.

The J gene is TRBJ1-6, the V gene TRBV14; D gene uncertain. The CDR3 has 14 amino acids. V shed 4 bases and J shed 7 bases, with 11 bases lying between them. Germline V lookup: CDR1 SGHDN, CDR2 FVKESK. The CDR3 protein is CASSLKSPNSPLHF. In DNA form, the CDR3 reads TGTGCCAGCAGCCTCAAAAGCCCGAATTCACCCCTCCACTTT.

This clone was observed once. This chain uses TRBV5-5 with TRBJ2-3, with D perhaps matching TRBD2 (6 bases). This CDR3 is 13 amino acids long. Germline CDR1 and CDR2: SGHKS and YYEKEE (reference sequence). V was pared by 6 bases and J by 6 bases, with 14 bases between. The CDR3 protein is CASKMQGGDTQYF. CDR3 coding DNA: TGTGCCAGCAAGATGCAGGGAGGTGATACGCAGTATTTT.

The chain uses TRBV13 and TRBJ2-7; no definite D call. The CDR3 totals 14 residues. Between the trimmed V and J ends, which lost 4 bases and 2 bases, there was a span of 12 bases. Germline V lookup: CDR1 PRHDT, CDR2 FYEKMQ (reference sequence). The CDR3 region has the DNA TGTGCCAGCAGCTCGTCGACGGGCACCTACGAGCAGTACTTC. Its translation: CASSSSTGTYEQYF.

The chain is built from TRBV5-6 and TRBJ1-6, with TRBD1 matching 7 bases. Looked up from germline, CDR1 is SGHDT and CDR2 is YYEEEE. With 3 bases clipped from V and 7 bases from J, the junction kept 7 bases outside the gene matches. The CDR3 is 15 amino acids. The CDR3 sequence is CASSYSGQRNSPLHF. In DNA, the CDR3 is TGTGCCAGCAGCTACTCGGGACAGAGAAATTCACCCCTCCACTTT. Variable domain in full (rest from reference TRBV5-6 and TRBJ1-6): DAGVTQSPTHLIKTRGQQVTLRCSPKSGHDTVSWYQQALGQGPQFIFQYYEEEERQRGNFPDRFSGHQFPNYSSELNVNALLLGDSALYLCASSYSGQRNSPLHFGNGTRLTVT.

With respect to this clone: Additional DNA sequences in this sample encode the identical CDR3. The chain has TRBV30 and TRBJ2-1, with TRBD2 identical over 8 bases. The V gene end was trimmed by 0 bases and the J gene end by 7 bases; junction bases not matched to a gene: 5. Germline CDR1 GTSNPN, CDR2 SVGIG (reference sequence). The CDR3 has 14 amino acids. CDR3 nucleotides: TGTGCCTGGAGTGTCGGGGGGGCGGGAAATGAGCAGTTCTTC. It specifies CAWSVGGAGNEQFF.

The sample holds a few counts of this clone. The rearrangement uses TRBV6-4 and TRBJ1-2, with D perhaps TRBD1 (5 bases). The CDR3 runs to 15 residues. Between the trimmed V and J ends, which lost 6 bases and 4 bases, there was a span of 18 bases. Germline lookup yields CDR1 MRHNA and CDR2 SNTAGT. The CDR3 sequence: CASRKSPGGGYGYTF. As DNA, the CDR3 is TGTGCCAGCAGAAAAAGCCCGGGGGGAGGCTATGGCTACACCTTC.

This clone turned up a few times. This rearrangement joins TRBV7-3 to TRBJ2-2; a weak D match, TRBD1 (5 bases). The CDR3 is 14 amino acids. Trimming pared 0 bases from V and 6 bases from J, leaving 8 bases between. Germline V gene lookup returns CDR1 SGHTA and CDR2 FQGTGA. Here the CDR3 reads CASSLTGVAGELFF. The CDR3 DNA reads TGTGCCAGCAGCTTAACAGGGGTCGCCGGGGAGCTGTTTTTT.

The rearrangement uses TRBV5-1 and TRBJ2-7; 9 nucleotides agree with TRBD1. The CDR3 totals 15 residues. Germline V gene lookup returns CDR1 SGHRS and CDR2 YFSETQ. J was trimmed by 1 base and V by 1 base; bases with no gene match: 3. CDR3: CASSLSGTGSYEQYF. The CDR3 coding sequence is TGCGCCAGCAGCTTGTCAGGGACAGGGTCCTACGAGCAGTACTTC.

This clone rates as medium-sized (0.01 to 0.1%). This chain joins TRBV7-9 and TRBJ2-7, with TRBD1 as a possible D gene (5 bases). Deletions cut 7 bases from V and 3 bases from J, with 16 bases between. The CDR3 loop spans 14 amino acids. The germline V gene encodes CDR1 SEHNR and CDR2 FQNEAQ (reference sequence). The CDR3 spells CASTTDSKRYEQYF. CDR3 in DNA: TGTGCCAGCACCACAGACAGCAAACGCTACGAGCAGTACTTC. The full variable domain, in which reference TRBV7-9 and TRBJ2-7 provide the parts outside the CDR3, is DTGVSQNPRHKITKRGQNVTFRCDPISEHNRLYWYRQTLGQGPEFLTYFQNEAQLEKSRLLSDRFSAERPKGSFSTLEIQRTEQGDSAMYLCASTTDSKRYEQYFGPGTRLTVT.